Given below is one T cell receptor (beta chain) in context. Compared with germline, one end of the junction differs, possibly owing to a read error. The data are from a study of T cells in Graves' hyperthyroidism and ophthalmopathy. Germline loops: CDR1 SGHNT, CDR2 YYREEE (reference sequence). CDR3 size: 14 residues. RNA transcripts provided the source from which TCR beta CDR3 regions were amplified. Using the HTBI primer set, a first-round RT-PCR was run on the TCR CDR3. TCRdb re-analysed the multiplex PCR reads in MiXCR, keeping a single row per CDR3 protein. The profile shows 300,000 to 450,000 distinct CDR3 sequences, approximately 15% of them singletons.

Sequencing was carried out using blood. The chain recombines TRBV5-4 with TRBJ2-1; 9 nucleotides line up with TRBD2. The source is a woman aged 25 to 39 with Graves' ophthalmopathy. In nucleotides, the CDR3 is TGTGCCAGCAGCTTGTCTAGCGGGAACAATGAGCAGCTCTTC. This gives the protein CASSLSSGNNEQLF.